The rows below give T cell receptor beta chains drawn from one sample of a study of T cell responses to AZD1222 COVID-19 vaccine. The assay was immunoSEQ multiplex PCR, and TCRdb's table has in-frame clones only and misses some. The sample carries some 120,000 clones, roughly 87% recorded once. This specimen was peripheral blood, taken on day 0 of AZD1222 vaccination. These TCRs come from an adult in good health. Both conserved end residues are part of each CDR3. A D gene is named only where the DNA matches it firmly. A clone size is listed for some rows: how often the clone was seen (once, few, many), or a class if it is expanded.

D gene: NA; clone size: NA; J gene: TRBJ2-3; V gene: TRBV6-2/TRBV6-3; CDR3 DNA: TGTGCCAGCATCCCACCAGGGCGCAGACCCACAGATACGCAGTATTTT; CDR3 protein: CASIPPGRRPTDTQYF
D gene: NA; clone size: NA; J gene: TRBJ2-2; V gene: TRBV7-3; CDR3 DNA: TGTGCCAGCAGCTTAAACGGACCGAACACCGGGGAGCTGTTTTTT; CDR3 protein: CASSLNGPNTGELFF
D gene: NA; clone size: NA; J gene: TRBJ1-1; V gene: TRBV28; CDR3 DNA: TGTGCCAGCCCCAAGTCGAGGGGACATCAGAACACTGAAGCTTTCTTT; CDR3 protein: CASPKSRGHQNTEAFF
D gene: NA; clone size: NA; J gene: TRBJ1-1; V gene: TRBV11-3; CDR3 DNA: TGTGCCAGCAGCTTAAGCCCGAACACTGAAGCTTTCTTT; CDR3 protein: CASSLSPNTEAFF
D gene: NA; clone size: once; J gene: TRBJ2-7; V gene: TRBV15; CDR3 DNA: TGTGCCACCAGCAGCTCCTTGGGAGCCTCCTACGAGCAGTACTTC; CDR3 protein: CATSSSLGASYEQYF
D gene: TRBD1; clone size: NA; J gene: TRBJ1-3; V gene: TRBV28; CDR3 DNA: TGTGCCAGCAGTTTGGACAGGGGGCCTGGAAACACCATATATTTT; CDR3 protein: CASSLDRGPGNTIYF
D gene: TRBD2; clone size: NA; J gene: TRBJ2-7; V gene: TRBV28; CDR3 DNA: TGTGCCAGCAGTGCGCCGGGACTAGCGTCCTACGAGCAGTACTTC; CDR3 protein: CASSAPGLASYEQYF
D gene: NA; clone size: NA; J gene: TRBJ1-1; V gene: TRBV6-5; CDR3 DNA: TGTGCCAGCAAAGCCAGCATGAACACTGAAGCTTTCTTT; CDR3 protein: CASKASMNTEAFF
D gene: NA; clone size: NA; J gene: TRBJ1-1; V gene: TRBV11-2; CDR3 DNA: TGTGCCAGCAGCTTAGGGACAGCTGTAGGGGTCCACACTGAAGCTTTCTTT; CDR3 protein: CASSLGTAVGVHTEAFF
D gene: NA; clone size: NA; J gene: TRBJ1-3; V gene: TRBV7-6; CDR3 DNA: TGTGCCAGCAGCTTAATGTCCAGGGGTTTAGGAGACACCATATATTTT; CDR3 protein: CASSLMSRGLGDTIYF
D gene: TRBD1; clone size: NA; J gene: TRBJ2-2; V gene: TRBV19; CDR3 DNA: TGTGCCAGTAGTTGGGGACAGGAGGCCGGGGAGCTGTTTTTT; CDR3 protein: CASSWGQEAGELFF
D gene: TRBD1; clone size: NA; J gene: TRBJ2-7; V gene: TRBV24-1; CDR3 DNA: TGTGCCACCAGCCTAGGGACAGGGCCCTACGAGCAGTACTTC; CDR3 protein: CATSLGTGPYEQYF
D gene: NA; clone size: NA; J gene: TRBJ1-5; V gene: TRBV28; CDR3 DNA: TGTGCCAGCAGTTTTCCCCGACCAGGGAGCAATCAGCCCCAGCATTTT; CDR3 protein: CASSFPRPGSNQPQHF
D gene: NA; clone size: NA; J gene: TRBJ1-5; V gene: TRBV5-1; CDR3 DNA: TGCGCCAGCAGCTTGAATACGGGGACACAGCCCCAGCATTTT; CDR3 protein: CASSLNTGTQPQHF
D gene: TRBD1; clone size: once; J gene: TRBJ2-1; V gene: TRBV3-1/TRBV3-2; CDR3 DNA: TGTGCCAGCAGCAAAGGACAGGGGCCCTACAATGAGCAGTTCTTC; CDR3 protein: CASSKGQGPYNEQFF
D gene: NA; clone size: NA; J gene: TRBJ1-2; V gene: TRBV13; CDR3 DNA: TGTGCCAGCAGCTCCCCCTTAAAGGGGCGGTATCCAGGCTACACCTTC; CDR3 protein: CASSSPLKGRYPGYTF
D gene: NA; clone size: many; J gene: TRBJ1-3; V gene: TRBV7-2; CDR3 DNA: TGTGCCAGCAGCCTGGCCGGGCAGGCGAGTAACACCATATATTTT; CDR3 protein: CASSLAGQASNTIYF
D gene: NA; clone size: once; J gene: TRBJ2-3; V gene: TRBV10-3; CDR3 DNA: TGTGCCATCACCCCGACAGAAGGGGTAAGGACAGATACGCAGTATTTT; CDR3 protein: CAITPTEGVRTDTQYF
D gene: NA; clone size: NA; J gene: TRBJ2-7; V gene: TRBV7-6; CDR3 DNA: TGTGCCAGCAGCTTACAGCGTGAAGAGCAGTACTTC; CDR3 protein: CASSLQREEQYF
D gene: NA; clone size: NA; J gene: TRBJ1-5; V gene: TRBV6-5; CDR3 DNA: TGTGCCAGCAGTTACTCGAAAGGCCAGCCCCAGCATTTT; CDR3 protein: CASSYSKGQPQHF
D gene: NA; clone size: NA; J gene: TRBJ1-1; V gene: TRBV7-8; CDR3 DNA: TGTGCCAGCACCTCCTACGACAGGAGACCCCACTCGAACACTGAAGCTTTCTTT; CDR3 protein: CASTSYDRRPHSNTEAFF
D gene: NA; clone size: NA; J gene: TRBJ2-5; V gene: TRBV6-4; CDR3 DNA: TGTGCCTTAAAGCGGGACAGAGGAGAGACCCAGTACTTC; CDR3 protein: CALKRDRGETQYF
D gene: NA; clone size: NA; J gene: TRBJ1-5; V gene: TRBV21-1; CDR3 DNA: TGTGCCAGCAGCGCTAGGGACACCAGATATAGCAATCAGCCCCAGCATTTT; CDR3 protein: CASSARDTRYSNQPQHF
D gene: NA; clone size: once; J gene: TRBJ1-2; V gene: TRBV19; CDR3 DNA: TGTGCCAGTGGGGGGGAAGGGGCGAGAAACTATGGCTACACCTTC; CDR3 protein: CASGGEGARNYGYTF
D gene: TRBD1; clone size: NA; J gene: TRBJ2-3; V gene: TRBV29-1; CDR3 DNA: TGCAGCGCCGGACAGGGGACAGATACGCAGTATTTT; CDR3 protein: CSAGQGTDTQYF
D gene: TRBD1; clone size: NA; J gene: TRBJ1-1; V gene: TRBV12-3/TRBV12-4; CDR3 DNA: TGTGCCAGCACAGAACAGGGGGCTGAAGCTTTCTTT; CDR3 protein: CASTEQGAEAFF
D gene: NA; clone size: NA; J gene: TRBJ1-3; V gene: TRBV2; CDR3 DNA: TGTGCCAGCAGTGAACAGGGAAACACCATATATTTT; CDR3 protein: CASSEQGNTIYF
D gene: NA; clone size: NA; J gene: TRBJ1-2; V gene: TRBV7-2; CDR3 DNA: TGTGCCAGCAGCCTTCATCCGGGGTATGGCTACACCTTC; CDR3 protein: CASSLHPGYGYTF
D gene: TRBD1; clone size: NA; J gene: TRBJ2-3; V gene: TRBV18; CDR3 DNA: TGTGCCAGCTCATCGGACAGGAGCACAGATACGCAGTATTTT; CDR3 protein: CASSSDRSTDTQYF
D gene: NA; clone size: few; J gene: TRBJ1-4; V gene: TRBV7-9; CDR3 DNA: TGTGCCAGCAGCTTGGGGTTGACTAATGAAAAACTGTTTTTT; CDR3 protein: CASSLGLTNEKLFF
D gene: NA; clone size: NA; J gene: TRBJ2-1; V gene: TRBV12-3/TRBV12-4; CDR3 DNA: TGTGCCAGCAGTTTCCGAAGCAATGAGCAGTTCTTC; CDR3 protein: CASSFRSNEQFF
D gene: NA; clone size: NA; J gene: TRBJ1-2; V gene: TRBV12-1; CDR3 DNA: TGTGCCAGCAGCTGCCCACTCGGGGCTACCTATGGCTACACCTTC; CDR3 protein: CASSCPLGATYGYTF
D gene: NA; clone size: NA; J gene: TRBJ2-5; V gene: TRBV9; CDR3 DNA: TGTGCCAGCAGCGTAGAAGGGCACCAGGAGACCCAGTACTTC; CDR3 protein: CASSVEGHQETQYF